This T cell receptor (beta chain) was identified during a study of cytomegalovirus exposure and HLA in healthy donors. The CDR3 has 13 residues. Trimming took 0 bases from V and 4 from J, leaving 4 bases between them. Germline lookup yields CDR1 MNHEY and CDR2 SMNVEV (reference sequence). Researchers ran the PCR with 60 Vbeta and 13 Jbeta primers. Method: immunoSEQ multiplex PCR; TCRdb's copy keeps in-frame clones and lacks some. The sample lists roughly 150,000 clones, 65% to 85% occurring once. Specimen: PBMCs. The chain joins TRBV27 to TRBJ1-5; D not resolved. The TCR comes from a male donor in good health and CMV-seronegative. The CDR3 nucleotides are TGTGCCAGCAGTTTATCTCTAAATCAGCCCCAGCATTTT. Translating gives CASSLSLNQPQHF.